Each of the 24 T cell receptor beta chains below was sequenced from the same sample in a study of blood T cell repertoires in COVID-19 (dated by TCRdb to the early 2020s). The method behind the library was the immunoSEQ multiplex PCR assay. TCRdb re-hosts the immuneACCESS table, in-frame sequences only. Its copies lack some clones; in the studies checked, an unresolved V gene accounts for under half of them, and the cause for the rest is not known. The sample yields over 130,000 clones; about 87% were counted once. The top ten constitute 2.5% to 3% of the sample. The source material was peripheral blood. These receptors originate from a human donor with COVID-19, enrolled during active disease. The donor label of this sample is uncertain.

The chain couples TRBV11-3 to TRBJ2-7; D perhaps matches TRBD2 (6 bases). Trimming shortened V by 8 bases and J by 6 bases, and 17 bases separated the two germline ends. CDR3 size: 13 residues. Looked up from germline, CDR1 is SGHNT and CDR2 is YENEEA. CDR3: CASCPQGGAEQYF. The DNA of the CDR3 is TGTGCCAGCTGCCCTCAGGGCGGGGCCGAGCAGTACTTC.

The rearrangement uses TRBV12-5 and TRBJ2-5; a weak D match, TRBD1 (5 bases). Trimming removed 6 bases from V and 5 bases from J, with 10 bases in between. The CDR3 covers 12 residues. The germline CDR1 and CDR2 sequences are LGHNT and FRNRAP. In nucleotides, the CDR3 is TGTGCTAGTGGCCGATCAGGGGAGACCCAGTACTTC. As protein: CASGRSGETQYF.

J is TRBJ1-1 and V is TRBV6-7; D is possibly TRBD1 (6 bases). TRBV6-7 is recorded as an ORF, its role being uncertain. The CDR3 has 15 amino acids. Trimming stripped 2 bases from V and 1 base from J, with 11 bases between. CDR3: CASSYPIQGNTEAFF. The CDR3 DNA follows: TGTGCCAGCAGTTACCCTATACAGGGGAACACTGAAGCTTTCTTT.

The chain combines TRBV7-6 with TRBJ2-1; D might be TRBD2 (5 bases). The V end lost 1 base, the J end lost 5 bases, and 9 bases lay between the germline ends. Per the germline V gene, CDR1 is SGHVS and CDR2 is FNYEAQ. The CDR3 totals 14 residues. For the CDR3, the DNA is TGTGCCAGCAGCTTAGAGGTAGCGCACAATGAGCAGTTCTTC. Encoded protein: CASSLEVAHNEQFF.

This clone showed up just once. The rearrangement links TRBV19 to TRBJ1-4, with D maybe TRBD1 (6 bases). Trimming took off 1 base at V and 1 base at J, with 7 bases between the two ends. Per the germline V gene, CDR1 is LNHDA and CDR2 is SQIVND (reference sequence). This CDR3 is 15 amino acids long. This CDR3 reads CASSIARGTNEKLFF. In nucleotides, the CDR3 is TGTGCCAGTAGTATAGCCAGGGGAACTAATGAAAAACTGTTTTTT.

The V and J genes are TRBV7-3 and TRBJ2-7; 8 nucleotides agree with TRBD1. In germline, CDR1 is SGHTA, CDR2 FQGTGA. V dropped 4 bases and J dropped 5; count of bases not matched to a gene: 7. The CDR3 runs to 14 residues. In nucleotides, the CDR3 is TGTGCCAGCAGCTCTCGGACAGGGTCCAACGAGCAGTACTTC. It translates to CASSSRTGSNEQYF.

This sequence joins TRBV7-3 and TRBJ2-7, with D maybe TRBD1 (5 bases). The V and J ends lost 3 bases and 0 bases respectively, with 12 bases between them. CDR3 length: 15 residues. From germline, CDR1 is SGHTA and CDR2 FQGTGA. This CDR3 is CASSLHWTPSYEQYF. The DNA for the CDR3 is TGTGCCAGCAGCTTGCACTGGACACCCTCCTACGAGCAGTACTTC.

This rearrangement joins TRBV5-1 to TRBJ2-5; TRBD2 agrees at 9 bases. From germline, CDR1 is SGHRS and CDR2 YFSETQ. The CDR3 is made up of 16 amino acids. With 0 bases clipped from V and 5 bases from J, the junction kept 8 bases outside the gene matches. CDR3 sequence: CASSLEGGGAGETQYF. The DNA of the CDR3 is TGCGCCAGCAGCTTGGAAGGCGGGGGGGCCGGGGAGACCCAGTACTTC.

The chain recombines TRBV6-1 with TRBJ2-1, with 12 bases fitting TRBD2. V was clipped by 2 bases and J by 10 bases; unmatched bases: 6. The CDR3 sequence is 15 residues long. The V gene's germline CDR1 is MNHNS and CDR2 SASEGT. The CDR3 nucleotides read TGTGCCAGCAGTGAACTAGCGGGGGGGCCGTACGAGCAGTTCTTC. It specifies CASSELAGGPYEQFF.

The rearrangement joins TRBV5-6 to TRBJ1-5; TRBD1 aligns across 9 bases. The CDR3 totals 16 residues. The germline CDR1 and CDR2 sequences are SGHDT and YYEEEE. The V segment lost 4 bases and the J segment 4 bases; nucleotides outside the gene matches: 9. The CDR3 region is CASSKEQGAGNQPQHF. In DNA form, the CDR3 reads TGTGCCAGCAGCAAAGAACAGGGGGCTGGAAATCAGCCCCAGCATTTT.

The chain is built from TRBV7-3 and TRBJ1-1, with D maybe TRBD1 (5 bases). Looked up from germline, CDR1 is SGHTA and CDR2 is FQGTGA. Trimming cost V 5 bases and J 4 bases, with 17 bases left between them. The CDR3 is 15 residues long. The CDR3 DNA sequence: TGTGCCAGCAGCCCCTGGGCGGGGCGGGCCACTGAAGCTTTCTTT. Its protein product is CASSPWAGRATEAFF.

The rearrangement links TRBV28 to TRBJ2-3; perhaps TRBD1 as D (6 bases). The CDR3 is 15 residues long. Germline V lookup: CDR1 MDHEN, CDR2 SYDVKM. V shed 3 bases and J shed 0 bases, with 10 bases lying between them. The CDR3 bases are TGTGCCAGCAGTTTGTCACAGGGAAGCACAGATACGCAGTATTTT. Protein product: CASSLSQGSTDTQYF.

This chain links TRBV10-3 with TRBJ1-5, with D perhaps TRBD1 (5 bases). Trimming cost V 10 bases and J 6 bases, with 16 bases left between them. CDR1 and CDR2 from the germline V gene are ENHRY and SYGVKD. The CDR3 spans 13 residues. CDR3 coding DNA: TGTGCCACCCAAGGGCAGGGCACTCAGCCCCAGCATTTT. Amino acid sequence: CATQGQGTQPQHF.

The genes are TRBV19 and TRBJ2-7, with a weak D call TRBD2 (5 bases). The germline V gene encodes CDR1 LNHDA and CDR2 SQIVND (reference sequence). Trimming pared 2 bases from V and 3 bases from J, leaving 14 bases between. This CDR3 has 15 residues. The CDR3 DNA reads TGTGCCAGTAGTATAACCGGGGTTGGTGTCTACGAGCAGTACTTC. Translating it yields CASSITGVGVYEQYF.

As DNA, the CDR3 is TGTGCCAGCAGTGAAGCACCGGAGCCCGGCGAGCAGTACTTC. This encodes CASSEAPEPGEQYF. V gene TRBV6-1 combines with J gene TRBJ2-7; D not resolved. V dropped 0 bases and J dropped 6 bases, with 12 bases sitting between them. The germline gives CDR1 MNHNS, CDR2 SASEGT. This CDR3 has 14 residues.

With respect to this clone: Other DNA sequences in the same sample also yield this CDR3. The genes are TRBV12-3 or TRBV12-4 and TRBJ1-1; no firm D call. The V end was cut by 1 base, the J end by 3 bases, with 6 bases between. The CDR3 has 13 residues. The CDR3 loop reads CASSLVRDTEAFF. CDR3 DNA sequence: TGTGCCAGCAGTTTAGTGAGGGACACTGAAGCTTTCTTT.

The chain employs TRBV24-1 and TRBJ2-3; unclear D gene. V was clipped by 1 base and J by 4 bases, with 5 bases between them. CDR1 is KGHDR and CDR2 is SFDVKD in the germline V gene. There are 13 residues in the CDR3. The CDR3 sequence is CATSDFTADTQYF. Here the CDR3 DNA reads TGTGCCACCAGTGATTTTACGGCAGATACGCAGTATTTT.

The rearrangement joins TRBV2 to TRBJ2-2, with a possible D match to TRBD2 (6 bases). The germline V and J ends were trimmed by 4 bases and 0 bases, with 9 bases remaining between them. Germline CDR1 and CDR2: SNHLY and FYNNEI. This CDR3 contains 15 residues. The CDR3 region is CASSVTGANTGELFF. CDR3 nucleotide sequence: TGTGCCAGCAGTGTTACGGGGGCGAACACCGGGGAGCTGTTTTTT.

V and J are TRBV3-1 (or the pseudogene TRBV3-2) and TRBJ2-7; TRBD2 agrees at 11 bases. With V trimmed by 2 bases and J by 6 bases, 18 bases remained unmatched. The CDR3 loop spans 19 amino acids. Germline CDR1 is LGHDT and CDR2 is YNNKEL (reference sequence). CDR3 nucleotide sequence: TGTGCCAGCAGCCAAAGGACCCGGGGTAGCGGGGGGGTGGCTCGCGAGCAGTACTTC. Translated, it gives CASSQRTRGSGGVAREQYF.

The chain uses TRBV18 and TRBJ2-2; D possibly corresponds to TRBD1 (5 bases). Trimming removed 4 bases from V and 6 bases from J, with 21 bases in between. The CDR3 extends over 17 amino acids. Germline V CDR1 and CDR2: KGHSH, LQKENI. The CDR3 bases are TGTGCCAGCTCACAAACACAGGCGGCCGAGGTGGCCGGGGAGCTGTTTTTT. Protein: CASSQTQAAEVAGELFF.

A few counts support this clone. V is TRBV25-1 and J is TRBJ1-2, with a tentative D call TRBD1 (5 bases). V was shortened by 5 bases and J by 3 bases, with 13 bases between the two germline ends. CDR1 and CDR2 (germline): MGHDK, SYGVNS. CDR3 length equals 14 residues. The DNA for the CDR3 is TGTGCCAGCAGTAAAGGGGCAGGAGACTATGGCTACACCTTC. Translating it yields CASSKGAGDYGYTF.

The V and J genes are TRBV4-1 and TRBJ2-7, with a tentative D call TRBD2 (5 bases). The V end lost 7 bases, the J end lost 5 bases, and 15 bases lay between the germline ends. CDR3 size: 13 residues. Germline lookup yields CDR1 MGHRA and CDR2 YSYEKL. CDR3 residues: CASTKPGGNEQYF. CDR3 bases: TGCGCCAGCACCAAGCCAGGAGGAAACGAGCAGTACTTC.

The rearrangement uses TRBV11-2 and TRBJ2-1; 9 nucleotides agree with TRBD1. CDR3 length: 16 residues. The V segment lost 5 bases and the J segment 7 bases; nucleotides outside the gene matches: 12. Germline CDR1 reads SGHAT; CDR2 reads FQNNGV. The CDR3 here is CASSDRVYGTGNEQFF. CDR3 sequence (DNA): TGTGCCAGCAGCGACAGAGTCTACGGGACAGGGAATGAGCAGTTCTTC.

The gene calls are TRBV19 and TRBJ2-2, with 10 bases fitting TRBD1. Germline assignment: CDR1 LNHDA and CDR2 SQIVND (reference sequence). Trimming cost V 5 bases and J 4 bases; bases outside gene matches: 7. This CDR3 has 16 residues. The CDR3 DNA reads TGTGCCAGTAGTCCTTCAGACAGGGGGCGCACCGGGGAGCTGTTTTTT. This encodes CASSPSDRGRTGELFF.